Each of the 25 T cell receptor beta chains below was sequenced from the same sample in a study of shared clonotypes between healthy human individuals. Terminally differentiated effector memory CD45RA+ cells were excluded by CCR7 positive selection of CD45RO-negative cells. Libraries were prepared by immunoSEQ multiplex PCR; TCRdb keeps only in-frame clonotypes and omits some of them. The table shows 2 million or so clones, with about 95% occurring only once. Sample: naive CD8+ T cells sorted from blood. These receptor sequences come from a man aged 18-30 years in good health.

The genes are TRBV6-5 and TRBJ2-1; D is possibly TRBD1 or TRBD2 (7 bases each). V was cut by 1 base and J by 7 bases, with 17 bases left in between. The CDR3 extends over 16 amino acids. Per germline, CDR1 MNHEY and CDR2 SVGAGI. As DNA, the CDR3 is TGTGCCAGCAGTTACTTACGATGGCAGGGGGGGAATGAGCAGTTCTTC. Translating it yields CASSYLRWQGGNEQFF.

This clone was seen just once. The V call is TRBV11-2, the J call TRBJ2-3; TRBD2 might be the D (6 bases). The CDR3 sequence is 14 residues long. The germline CDR1 and CDR2 sequences are SGHAT and FQNNGV. V shed 0 bases and J shed 4 bases, with 8 bases lying between them. DNA for the CDR3: TGTGCCAGCAGCTTAGAGTGGGGGGCAGATACGCAGTATTTT. Amino acid sequence: CASSLEWGADTQYF.

This clone appeared a single time. In the same sample, other DNA sequences code for this CDR3. The chain's CDR3 is CASSQGTSGYYEQYF. The CDR3 DNA is TGCGCCAGCAGCCAGGGGACTAGCGGATATTACGAGCAGTACTTC. This chain uses TRBV4-3 with TRBJ2-7, with TRBD2 matching 11 bases. Germline V lookup: CDR1 LGHNA, CDR2 YSLEER. The CDR3 extends over 15 amino acids. The V gene end was trimmed by 3 bases and the J gene end by 4 bases; junction bases not matched to a gene: 5.

In regard to this clone: The identical CDR3 is also encoded by other nucleotide sequences in the sample. The gene calls are TRBV30 and TRBJ1-4; D is unclear. The CDR3 is made up of 11 amino acids. CDR1 and CDR2 (germline): GTSNPN, SVGIG (reference sequence). Written as DNA, the CDR3 is TGTGCGTGGGGAGGTAATGAAAAACTGTTTTTT. This translates into CAWGGNEKLFF.

This chain's CDR3 is CASSFSVDIAYEQYF. Here the CDR3 DNA reads TGTGCCAGCAGCTTTTCGGTGGACATCGCCTACGAGCAGTACTTC. This rearrangement joins TRBV11-2 to TRBJ2-7; possible D gene TRBD1, 5 bases. Trimming left V 3 bases short and J 2 bases short, with 14 bases between. The CDR3 loop spans 15 amino acids. Germline CDR1 reads SGHAT; CDR2 reads FQNNGV.

The chain links TRBV4-1 to TRBJ2-1; 9 nucleotides align to TRBD1. J lost 8 bases, V lost 0 bases, and 11 bases had no gene match. Germline CDR1 MGHRA, CDR2 YSYEKL. The CDR3 runs to 17 residues. Here the CDR3 reads CASSQEVGTGFGDEQFF. CDR3 sequence (DNA): TGCGCCAGCAGCCAAGAAGTAGGGACAGGGTTTGGGGATGAGCAGTTCTTC.

The chain couples TRBV6-4 to TRBJ1-4, with a tentative D call TRBD1 (5 bases). The CDR3 is 18 residues long. The germline V gene has CDR1 MRHNA and CDR2 SNTAGT. The ends were cut back, 1 base at V and 1 base at J, with 16 bases in the middle. Here the CDR3 DNA reads TGTGCCAGCAGTGACTGTTCAGGGTTTATTGGAACTAATGAAAAACTGTTTTTT. Encoded protein: CASSDCSGFIGTNEKLFF.

This clone was detected only once. The V and J genes are TRBV4-1 and TRBJ2-2; D not resolved. The V end lost 3 bases, the J end lost 8 bases, and 10 bases lay between the germline ends. Germline loops: CDR1 MGHRA, CDR2 YSYEKL. This CDR3 is 13 amino acids long. The CDR3 region has the DNA TGCGCCAGCAGCCAGGAAGTGGGAGGGGAGCTGTTTTTT. Translating gives CASSQEVGGELFF.

Concerning this clone: At the DNA level, this CDR3 is encoded by other sequences in the same sample as well. The gene calls are TRBV7-9 and TRBJ1-5; D unclear. This CDR3 has 15 amino acids. Germline V gene lookup returns CDR1 SEHNR and CDR2 FQNEAQ (reference sequence). V lost 1 base and J lost 1, with 8 bases in between. CDR3 protein: CASSLGTASNQPQHF. The CDR3 DNA follows: TGTGCCAGCAGCTTAGGGACGGCGAGCAATCAGCCCCAGCATTTT.

This clone was recorded once. The same CDR3 arises from other DNA sequences in this sample as well. The chain employs TRBV27 and TRBJ2-7; D remains unclear. CDR3 length: 14 amino acids. Germline CDR1 MNHEY, CDR2 SMNVEV (reference sequence). The V and J ends lost 0 bases and 2 bases respectively, with 8 bases between them. The CDR3 loop is CASSLSWGTYEQYF. The CDR3 region has the DNA TGTGCCAGCAGTTTATCGTGGGGAACCTACGAGCAGTACTTC.

The rearrangement joins TRBV7-8 to TRBJ2-1, with D possibly being TRBD2 (7 bases). Trimming shortened V by 5 bases and J by 8 bases, and 16 bases separated the two germline ends. The CDR3 runs 14 residues. Looked up from germline, CDR1 is SGHVS and CDR2 is FQNEAQ. The CDR3 nucleotides are TGTGCCAGCAGCCTAGGGGGGGGAAGCCATGAGCAGTTCTTC. It encodes CASSLGGGSHEQFF.

The genes are TRBV7-9 and TRBJ1-2; 10 bases line up with TRBD1. J gave up 6 bases and V 5 bases, and 9 bases lay outside the gene matches. This CDR3 comprises 15 residues. Germline-derived CDR1 and CDR2 are SEHNR and FQNEAQ (reference sequence). CDR3 amino acids: CASSTGTGASDGYTF. The CDR3 DNA follows: TGTGCCAGCAGCACCGGGACAGGGGCTTCAGATGGCTACACCTTC. Drawing the rest from reference TRBV7-9 and TRBJ1-2, the complete variable domain is DTGVSQNPRHKITKRGQNVTFRCDPISEHNRLYWYRQTLGQGPEFLTYFQNEAQLEKSRLLSDRFSAERPKGSFSTLEIQRTEQGDSAMYLCASSTGTGASDGYTFGSGTRLTVV.

There are a few counts of this clone. The J gene is TRBJ1-5, the V gene TRBV6-5, with TRBD1 matching over 7 bases. CDR1 is MNHEY, CDR2 SVGAGI, per germline. V lost 6 bases and J lost 0; bases outside the gene matches: 5. This CDR3 spans 15 amino acids. This CDR3 is CASSQTGFSNQPQHF. CDR3 sequence (DNA): TGTGCCAGCAGCCAGACAGGGTTTAGCAATCAGCCCCAGCATTTT.

V is TRBV30 and J is TRBJ1-2; TRBD1 is a possible D gene (6 bases). Germline values: CDR1 GTSNPN, CDR2 SVGIG (reference sequence). Trimming removed 0 bases at V and 4 bases at J, with 12 bases between. This CDR3 has 14 residues. CDR3 residues: CAWSVRGAVYGYTF. The CDR3 nucleotides are TGTGCCTGGAGTGTACGGGGGGCTGTCTATGGCTACACCTTC.

In the case of this clone: Other nucleotide sequences in the sample specify the same CDR3. The chain combines TRBV7-6 with TRBJ2-7, with no clear D. Germline CDR1 SGHVS, CDR2 FNYEAQ. The CDR3 runs to 14 residues. The V and J ends lost 8 bases and 0 bases respectively, with 14 bases between them. CDR3 loop: CASSLGQSSYEQYF. CDR3 nucleotide sequence: TGTGCCAGCTCTCTAGGGCAGAGCTCCTACGAGCAGTACTTC. Variable domain in full (rest from reference TRBV7-6 and TRBJ2-7): GAGVSQSPRYKVTKRGQDVALRCDPISGHVSLYWYRQALGQGPEFLTYFNYEAQQDKSGLPNDRFSAERPEGSISTLTIQRTEQRDSAMYRCASSLGQSSYEQYFGPGTRLTVT.

J is TRBJ1-2 and V is TRBV10-3; possible D gene TRBD1, 6 bases. CDR3 length: 17 residues. Germline V gene sequence: CDR1 ENHRY, CDR2 SYGVKD. V was clipped by 2 bases and J by 1 base, with 17 bases between them. CDR3 protein: CAISEPTYEGVNYGYTF. In DNA form, the CDR3 reads TGTGCCATCAGTGAGCCGACGTACGAGGGGGTTAACTATGGCTACACCTTC.

This chain joins TRBV28 and TRBJ1-1; D possibly corresponds to TRBD1 (5 bases). Germline CDR1 reads MDHEN; CDR2 reads SYDVKM. V was shortened by 5 bases and J by 3 bases, with 16 bases between the two germline ends. This CDR3 spans 15 amino acids. The CDR3 sequence is CASSPPWWGDTEAFF. In DNA, the CDR3 is TGTGCCAGCAGTCCACCCTGGTGGGGGGACACTGAAGCTTTCTTT. Supplemented by reference TRBV28 and TRBJ1-1, the full variable domain reads DVKVTQSSRYLVKRTGEKVFLECVQDMDHENMFWYRQDPGLGLRLIYFSYDVKMKEKGDIPEGYSVSREKKERFSLILESASTNQTSMYLCASSPPWWGDTEAFFGQGTRLTVV.

This chain uses TRBV9 with TRBJ2-3; 8 bases match TRBD2. Unmatched junction bases numbered 6, after V lost 3 bases and J lost 0 bases. This CDR3 is built from 16 residues. Germline lookup yields CDR1 SGDLS and CDR2 YYNGEE. CDR3 residues: CASSGGREDSTDTQYF. In DNA, the CDR3 is TGTGCCAGCAGCGGGGGGCGGGAGGATAGCACAGATACGCAGTATTTT.

The rearrangement uses TRBV7-8 and TRBJ2-1; 13 bases line up with TRBD2. The CDR3 length is 16 residues. Germline lookup yields CDR1 SGHVS and CDR2 FQNEAQ. Losses at the gene ends were 2 bases for V and 7 bases for J; bases not matched to a gene: 5. The CDR3 loop is CASSLQLAGGGNEQFF. Written as DNA, the CDR3 is TGTGCCAGCAGCTTACAACTAGCGGGAGGGGGGAATGAGCAGTTCTTC.

The chain has TRBV6-5 and TRBJ2-7; 9 nucleotides line up with TRBD2. The V segment lost 0 bases and the J segment 4 bases; nucleotides outside the gene matches: 4. The CDR3 is 15 amino acids. Germline V CDR1 and CDR2: MNHEY, SVGAGI. This CDR3 is CASSYSGREGYEQYF. DNA of the CDR3: TGTGCCAGCAGTTACTCGGGGCGGGAGGGATACGAGCAGTACTTC.

The chain joins TRBV2 to TRBJ2-7; the D gene could be TRBD1 or TRBD2 (5 bases each). The CDR3 extends over 12 amino acids. The germline V and J ends were trimmed by 2 bases and 6 bases, with 8 bases remaining between them. Per germline, CDR1 SNHLY and CDR2 FYNNEI. CDR3 amino acids: CASSEYGGEQYF. The CDR3, as DNA: TGTGCCAGCAGTGAATATGGGGGCGAGCAGTACTTC. The variable domain in full, completed from reference TRBV2 and TRBJ2-7, reads EPEVTQTPSHQVTQMGQEVILRCVPISNHLYFYWYRQILGQKVEFLVSFYNNEISEKSEIFDDQFSVERPDGSNFTLKIRSTKLEDSAMYFCASSEYGGEQYFGPGTRLTVT.

CDR3 nucleotides: TGTGCCAGCAGTGAAGCAAGAACAGGATGGGACGAGCAGTACTTC. Translated: CASSEARTGWDEQYF. The V call is TRBV6-1, the J call TRBJ2-7; a possible D gene is TRBD1 (5 bases). Germline V CDR1 and CDR2: MNHNS, SASEGT. The germline V and J ends were trimmed by 0 bases and 5 bases, with 14 bases remaining between them. This CDR3 comprises 15 residues.

In DNA, the CDR3 is TGCGCCAGCAGCCAAGATCCGGGGGCGGGTCAGCCCCAGCATTTT. The encoded protein is CASSQDPGAGQPQHF. This chain joins TRBV4-1 and TRBJ1-5; a weak D match, TRBD1 (6 bases). Trimming removed 0 bases at V and 6 bases at J, with 12 bases between. Germline-derived CDR1 and CDR2 are MGHRA and YSYEKL. The CDR3 totals 15 residues.

The chain recombines TRBV4-1 with TRBJ2-3; D is tentatively TRBD1 or TRBD2 (5 bases each). This CDR3 has 15 amino acids. CDR1 and CDR2 (germline): MGHRA, YSYEKL. Trimming removed 0 bases at V and 3 bases at J, with 10 bases between. The CDR3 bases are TGCGCCAGCAGCCAAGATGATGGGGGAACAGATACGCAGTATTTT. It encodes CASSQDDGGTDTQYF.

The V and J genes are TRBV4-3 and TRBJ2-1, with TRBD1 as a possible D gene (6 bases). V was trimmed by 4 bases and J by 6 bases, leaving 13 bases between them. From germline, CDR1 is LGHNA and CDR2 YSLEER. The CDR3 consists of 14 residues. The DNA for the CDR3 is TGCGCCAGCAGCCTCTCAGGGGTAGGCAATGAGCAGTTCTTC. Translating gives CASSLSGVGNEQFF.